The 19 T cell receptor beta chains below were found in one sample sequenced in a study of post-analysis software for immune sequencing data. Every TCR beta cDNA library bore unique molecular identifiers. TCRdb passed the PCR reads through MiXCR, listing each CDR3 protein once. The sample lists roughly 730,000 distinct CDR3 sequences, about 27% occurring once. Which antigens these TCRs recognize remains unknown. General study results and limits: The study found TRBV5-6, TRBV5-1 and TRBV20-1 among roughly 5 TRBV segments more frequent in patients than controls.

The sample consisted of blood. The receptors were sampled from a girl between 5 and 17 years old with multiple sclerosis.

In its sample, this clonotype was seen a few times. This rearrangement joins TRBV29-1 to TRBJ2-1, with D perhaps TRBD1 or TRBD2 (5 bases each). Trimming pared 6 bases from V and 3 bases from J, leaving 15 bases between. CDR1 is SQVTM and CDR2 is ANQGSEA in the germline V gene. The CDR3 sequence is 14 residues long. CDR3 sequence reads: CSVPPEGYYNEQFF. CDR3 nucleotide sequence: TGCAGCGTACCCCCAGAGGGGTACTACAATGAGCAGTTCTTC.

This clonotype turned up a few times. V is TRBV5-1 and J is TRBJ1-1, with no clear D. The CDR3 covers 17 residues. V gave up 1 base and J gave up 5 bases, with 21 bases separating them. CDR1 SGHRS and CDR2 YFSETQ come from the germline V gene. CDR3 sequence: CASSLYRGSNAATEAFF. In DNA, the CDR3 is TGCGCCAGCAGCTTGTACCGGGGTTCAAACGCGGCGACTGAAGCTTTCTTT.

At least ten counts were recorded for this clonotype. The chain is built from TRBV20-1 and TRBJ2-1; possible D gene TRBD1, 6 bases. Trimming pared 5 bases from V and 5 bases from J, leaving 10 bases between. Germline CDR1 is DFQATT and CDR2 is SNEGSKA (reference sequence). The CDR3 sequence is 12 residues long. CDR3 amino acids: CSAPGTHNEQFF. Written as DNA, the CDR3 is TGCAGTGCTCCAGGGACACACAATGAGCAGTTCTTC.

V is TRBV3-1 and J is TRBJ1-5; 7 bases line up with TRBD1. V was clipped by 1 base and J by 4 bases; unmatched bases: 7. Germline V lookup: CDR1 LGHDT, CDR2 YNNKEL (reference sequence). There are 16 residues in the CDR3. The CDR3: CASSQGGQAKNQPQHF. CDR3 nucleotide sequence: TGTGCCAGCAGCCAAGGAGGACAGGCCAAGAATCAGCCCCAGCATTTT.

This clonotype was seen at least ten times. The CDR3 region has the DNA TGTGCCATCAGTGGTAGCGGGAGGGCCATAAATGAGCAGTTCTTC. It yields the protein CAISGSGRAINEQFF. V and J are TRBV10-3 and TRBJ2-1, with 11 positions matching TRBD2. From germline, CDR1 is ENHRY and CDR2 SYGVKD. The CDR3 covers 15 residues. Unmatched junction bases numbered 6, after V lost 4 bases and J lost 7 bases.

This clonotype was counted between two and nine times. V gene TRBV7-2 combines with J gene TRBJ2-5, with D possibly being TRBD2 (7 bases). The CDR3 extends over 14 amino acids. V was clipped by 5 bases and J by 3 bases, with 13 bases between them. The germline CDR1 and CDR2 sequences are SGHTA and FQGNSA. CDR3 protein: CASSPRGAEETQYF. CDR3 sequence (DNA): TGTGCCAGCAGCCCCCGGGGGGCAGAAGAGACCCAGTACTTC.

This clonotype came up many times. This chain links TRBV29-1 with TRBJ2-7; TRBD2 matches at 11 bases. CDR1 is SQVTM and CDR2 is ANQGSEA in the germline V gene. Trimming at V came to 1 base and at J to 0 bases, leaving 20 bases not matched to a gene. The length of the CDR3 is 21 residues. The CDR3 loop reads CSVEGGTPGTSGVSSSYEQYF. DNA for the CDR3: TGCAGCGTTGAAGGCGGGACACCAGGGACTAGCGGCGTTTCGAGCTCCTACGAGCAGTACTTC.

In this sample, this clonotype turned up a few times. The chain combines TRBV20-1 with TRBJ1-4, with 9 bases aligning to TRBD1. Per the germline V gene, CDR1 is DFQATT and CDR2 is SNEGSKA (reference sequence). V lost 3 bases and J lost 6; bases outside the gene matches: 5. The CDR3 is made up of 14 amino acids. The CDR3 loop reads CSASPGQGYEKLFF. The CDR3 nucleotides read TGCAGTGCTAGCCCGGGACAGGGTTATGAAAAACTGTTTTTT.

This chain connects TRBV3-1 to TRBJ2-1; TRBD2 matches 10 bases. This CDR3 is built from 16 residues. Germline V gene lookup returns CDR1 LGHDT and CDR2 YNNKEL (reference sequence). The V gene end was trimmed by 5 bases and the J gene end by 8 bases; junction bases not matched to a gene: 12. CDR3 DNA: TGTGCCAGCAGCTCGCGGCAAGCGGGGGGGCAGGATGAGCAGTTCTTC. This translates into CASSSRQAGGQDEQFF.

The rearrangement uses TRBV4-1 and TRBJ1-5; D gene unclear. Germline lookup yields CDR1 MGHRA and CDR2 YSYEKL. Between the trimmed V and J ends, which lost 1 base and 3 bases, there was a span of 13 bases. The CDR3 is 16 amino acids. The DNA of the CDR3 is TGCGCCAGCAGCCAAGTCTTTCCACGACACAATCAGCCCCAGCATTTT. As protein: CASSQVFPRHNQPQHF.

This clonotype was observed a handful of times. The chain recombines TRBV7-2 with TRBJ2-1; TRBD2 might be the D (6 bases). Between the trimmed V and J ends, which lost 1 base and 4 bases, there was a span of 17 bases. CDR3 length: 17 amino acids. The V gene's germline CDR1 is SGHTA and CDR2 FQGNSA. The CDR3 sequence: CASSLGSGSGGYNEQFF. DNA of the CDR3: TGTGCCAGCAGCTTAGGTTCAGGTAGCGGCGGATACAATGAGCAGTTCTTC.

The chain's CDR3 is CASSPGQGVHEQYF. Here the CDR3 DNA reads TGTGCCAGCAGCCCCGGACAGGGGGTCCACGAGCAGTACTTC. This sequence joins TRBV7-9 and TRBJ2-7; the match to TRBD1 covers 10 bases. The germline V gene has CDR1 SEHNR and CDR2 FQNEAQ (reference sequence). This CDR3 spans 14 amino acids. The V gene end was trimmed by 5 bases and the J gene end by 5 bases; junction bases not matched to a gene: 6. Filled out from reference TRBV7-9 and TRBJ2-7, the complete variable domain reads DTGVSQNPRHKITKRGQNVTFRCDPISEHNRLYWYRQTLGQGPEFLTYFQNEAQLEKSRLLSDRFSAERPKGSFSTLEIQRTEQGDSAMYLCASSPGQGVHEQYFGPGTRLTVT.

Concerning this clonotype itself: An end of the junction differs from the germline gene, which may be a read error. The V call is TRBV29-1, the J call TRBJ1-1; D ambiguous. CDR3 size: 13 residues. The germline V gene has CDR1 SQVTM and CDR2 ANQGSEA. CDR3 sequence: CSFEGGPNTEAFF. The CDR3 nucleotides read TGCAGCTTTGAGGGCGGACCGAACACTGAAGCTTTCTTT.

This clonotype was recorded a few times. The chain employs TRBV20-1 and TRBJ1-4; perhaps TRBD1 as D (6 bases). Between the trimmed V and J ends, which lost 5 bases and 4 bases, there was a span of 14 bases. CDR1 DFQATT and CDR2 SNEGSKA come from the germline V gene (reference sequence). This CDR3 has 14 residues. This CDR3 reads CSASSGANNEKLFF. In nucleotides, the CDR3 is TGCAGTGCTTCGTCAGGGGCCAATAATGAAAAACTGTTTTTT.

The chain recombines TRBV10-3 with TRBJ1-5; D is unclear. The length of the CDR3 is 14 residues. CDR1 ENHRY and CDR2 SYGVKD come from the germline V gene. V lost 6 bases and J 2 bases, leaving 11 bases between the germline ends. The CDR3 reads CAIRERVGNQPQHF. CDR3 in DNA: TGTGCCATCAGGGAACGGGTAGGCAATCAGCCCCAGCATTTT.

With respect to this clonotype: The junction differs from germline at one of its ends, possibly a read error. J is TRBJ2-7 and V is TRBV23-1, with 8 bases matching TRBD2. TRBV23-1 is labeled an ORF, and its function is uncertain. There are 15 residues in the CDR3. CDR3 amino acids: CASSPGERESHEQHF. The CDR3 DNA reads as TGCGCCAGCAGCCCCGGGGAGCGGGAGTCCCACGAGCAGCACTTC.

This clonotype has just a few counts. CDR3 coding DNA: TGTGCCATCGGGGGGGGGAACGAGCAGTACTTC. This translates into CAIGGGNEQYF. The genes are TRBV10-3 and TRBJ2-7, with 7 bases identical to TRBD2. V gave up 8 bases and J gave up 5 bases; unmatched junction bases: 3. The CDR3 has 11 residues. Germline CDR1 and CDR2: ENHRY and SYGVKD.

The rearrangement links TRBV12-3 or TRBV12-4 to TRBJ1-4; perhaps TRBD1 as D (5 bases). CDR3 length: 15 amino acids. The V end lost 5 bases, the J end lost 7 bases, and 17 bases lay between the germline ends. CDR3 region: CASSAARGYGEKLFF. CDR3 DNA sequence: TGTGCCAGCAGTGCAGCCCGGGGCTACGGTGAAAAACTGTTTTTT.

The CDR3 here is CASSYSPGRGGYTF. In DNA, the CDR3 is TGTGCCAGCAGTTACTCGCCCGGGAGGGGTGGCTACACCTTC. V usage is TRBV6-2 or TRBV6-3 and J usage is TRBJ1-2; possible D gene TRBD1, 5 bases. CDR1 and CDR2 (germline): MNHEY, SVGEGT. V lost 0 bases, J lost 7 bases, and 12 bases lay in between. This CDR3 is 14 amino acids long.